This T cell receptor (beta chain) was observed in a study of cytomegalovirus exposure and HLA in healthy donors. Study-wide findings and caveats: In a later analysis, HLA-associated TCR beta chains were more clonally expanded than equally common others. After further analysis at a later stage, around 17,000 TCR beta sequences were associated with HLA alleles at 0.05 false discovery rate. In terms of immune exposure information, only CMV serostatus was available. Within the data, a cluster of highly shared sequence variants was likely a sequencing artifact.

Germline V gene data show CDR1 as SGHNT and CDR2 as YYREEE (reference sequence). With V trimmed by 4 bases and J by 4 bases, 6 bases remained unmatched. The CDR3 totals 15 residues. A multiplex PCR was run with 60 Vbeta primers and 13 Jbeta primers. TCRdb keeps only in-frame clones here, not all; method: immunoSEQ multiplex PCR. The table includes fewer than 40,000 clones, roughly 89% detected once. As concerns this clone: The antigen remains unidentified.

The chain employs TRBV5-4 and TRBJ2-7; 12 bases agree with TRBD1. The source of this sequence is a woman aged 40 to 50 in good health and CMV-seropositive. The sample taken for sequencing was PBMCs. The DNA for the CDR3 is TGTGCCAGCAGCCCCGGGACAGGGGGCATTTACGAGCAGTACTTC. Amino acid sequence: CASSPGTGGIYEQYF.